This T cell receptor (beta chain) was observed in a study of blood T cell repertoires in COVID-19. Background on the study: Samples representing acute and convalescent COVID-19 were sourced from the United States, Italy and Spain. T cells, B-cell-depleted T cells, or PBMCs provided the cDNA or gDNA that served as material.

This clone was observed a single time. Original data processing: Amplification with reference gene primers provided the estimates of nucleated cell counts. The assay was immunoSEQ multiplex PCR, and TCRdb's table has in-frame clones only and misses some. V, J and clone size are taken as reported in that table, and D and trimming were inferred from the DNA itself. Found here are 150,000 or so clones, around 90% of them singletons; the top ten hold roughly 2.1%. Germline CDR1 ENHRY, CDR2 SYGVKD. The CDR3 has 14 residues. V was pared by 6 bases and J by 5 bases, with 5 bases of the junction left unmatched.

This chain connects TRBV10-3 to TRBJ1-5; 9 bases fit TRBD1. The clonotype was recovered from a man aged 18 to 30 with acute or convalescent COVID-19. Sequencing used peripheral blood. Written as DNA, the CDR3 is TGTGCCATCAGCGGGACAGGGATAGATCAGCCCCAGCATTTT. Translating it yields CAISGTGIDQPQHF.